These T cell receptor beta chains were read from a single sample in a study of identical twins. Each CDR3 protein is one row after TCRdb ran MiXCR on the 5' RACE reads. The sample lists 500,000 to 550,000 distinct CDR3 sequences, 20% to 25% occurring once. The sample was also reused in another study, on yellow fever vaccine responses in identical twins.

Sequencing was carried out using CD4+ T cells sorted from blood. These TCRs come from a woman younger than 30 in good health. Each CDR3 is given with its conserved first and last residue. D genes are given only for firm matches. Size is omitted from some rows. Given values are once, few, many or a class for expanded clones.

abundance,v_gene,d_gene,len,j_gene,CDR3aa,CDR3nt
.,TRBV27,TRBD2,16,TRBJ2-3,CASSFYGGRYGDTQYF,TGTGCCAGCAGTTTTTATGGCGGGAGATATGGAGATACGCAGTATTTT
.,TRBV12-3/TRBV12-4,.,14,TRBJ2-2,CASIGKSNTGELFF,TGTGCCAGCATTGGCAAGTCGAACACCGGGGAGCTGTTTTTT
.,TRBV29-1,.,12,TRBJ1-1,CSVASPGAEAFF,TGCAGCGTTGCAAGCCCCGGGGCTGAAGCTTTCTTT
.,TRBV7-9,.,16,TRBJ2-6,CASSLRGEPGANVLTF,TGTGCCAGCAGCTTACGCGGAGAACCCGGGGCCAACGTCCTGACTTTC
.,TRBV20-1,.,14,TRBJ2-2,CSARLGAGSGELFF,TGCAGTGCTAGATTGGGGGCAGGTTCCGGGGAGCTGTTTTTT
.,TRBV18,TRBD1,14,TRBJ1-1,CASSATGLNTEAFF,TGTGCCAGCTCAGCGACAGGGTTGAACACTGAAGCTTTCTTT
.,TRBV4-1,TRBD2,16,TRBJ2-1,CASSQDPSGTYNEQFF,TGCGCCAGCAGCCAAGATCCTAGCGGGACCTACAATGAGCAGTTCTTC
.,TRBV11-2,.,15,TRBJ1-1,CASSLVPGVDTEAFF,TGTGCCAGCAGCTTAGTTCCGGGGGTCGACACTGAAGCTTTCTTT
many,TRBV19,TRBD1,13,TRBJ1-2,CASSLGQGRGYTF,TGTGCCAGTAGCCTCGGACAGGGTCGTGGCTACACCTTC
.,TRBV27,.,16,TRBJ1-6,CASSTLGSVLNSPLHF,TGTGCCAGCAGTACCCTGGGGAGTGTGTTAAATTCACCCCTCCACTTT
.,TRBV24-1,TRBD1,14,TRBJ2-3,CATSDGDRVGVQYF,TGTGCCACCAGTGATGGGGACAGGGTCGGGGTGCAGTATTTT
few,TRBV12-3/TRBV12-4,TRBD2,13,TRBJ2-5,CASSPSGGKTQYF,TGTGCCAGCAGTCCCAGCGGGGGTAAGACCCAGTACTTC
.,TRBV28,.,15,TRBJ2-1,CASRPWRLANNEQFF,TGTGCCAGCAGACCTTGGAGACTGGCAAACAATGAGCAGTTCTTC
few,TRBV20-1,.,16,TRBJ2-5,CSARDSRLASQGTQYF,TGCAGTGCTAGAGATTCACGACTTGCCTCCCAAGGGACCCAGTACTTC
few,TRBV2,.,15,TRBJ2-1,CASSDSGRTYNEQFF,TGTGCCAGCAGTGATAGTGGGCGAACCTACAATGAGCAGTTCTTC
.,TRBV11-2,TRBD2,12,TRBJ2-1,CASSLETGGQFF,TGTGCCAGCAGCCTTGAAACGGGAGGGCAGTTCTTC
.,TRBV20-1,TRBD2,15,TRBJ2-1,CSVTRIAGGPNEQFF,TGCAGTGTCACGAGGATAGCGGGAGGGCCAAATGAGCAGTTCTTC
.,TRBV6-5,TRBD1,14,TRBJ1-2,CASSYGQGNYGYTF,TGTGCCAGCAGTTACGGACAGGGGAACTATGGCTACACCTTC
.,TRBV28,TRBD2,20,TRBJ2-3,CASSLWSRGEGLFSTDTQYF,TGTGCCAGCAGTTTATGGTCACGGGGGGAGGGCCTTTTCTCCACAGATACGCAGTATTTT
.,TRBV4-1,.,17,TRBJ2-1,CASSQGKGSDYYNEQFF,TGCGCCAGCAGCCAAGGAAAGGGTAGCGATTACTACAATGAGCAGTTCTTC
few,TRBV29-1,TRBD1,13,TRBJ2-5,CSVFPDRGETQYF,TGCAGCGTTTTCCCCGACAGGGGAGAGACCCAGTACTTC
.,TRBV20-1,.,17,TRBJ2-1,CSATSKQLLNSYNEQFF,TGCAGTGCTACTTCGAAACAGCTCCTAAACTCCTACAATGAGCAGTTCTTC
.,TRBV6-5,TRBD1,16,TRBJ2-5,CASSYSTGALQETQYF,TGTGCCAGCAGTTACTCAACAGGGGCTCTACAAGAGACCCAGTACTTC
.,TRBV7-2,TRBD1,14,TRBJ2-1,CASSLVGGLDEQFF,TGTGCCAGCAGCTTAGTAGGGGGCCTAGATGAGCAGTTCTTC
.,TRBV6-5,.,13,TRBJ2-5,CASSSRIGETQYF,TGTGCCAGCAGCTCTCGCATCGGGGAGACCCAGTACTTC
few,TRBV5-1,.,14,TRBJ2-7,CASSLSLGLYEQYF,TGCGCCAGCAGCTTGAGCCTGGGTCTCTACGAGCAGTACTTC
.,TRBV5-1,.,15,TRBJ1-2,CASSLTVSEGYGYTF,TGCGCCAGCAGCTTGACGGTCAGCGAGGGTTATGGCTACACCTTC
few,TRBV29-1,.,12,TRBJ2-7,CSVKDMGGKEYF,TGCAGCGTTAAGGATATGGGGGGCAAGGAGTACTTC